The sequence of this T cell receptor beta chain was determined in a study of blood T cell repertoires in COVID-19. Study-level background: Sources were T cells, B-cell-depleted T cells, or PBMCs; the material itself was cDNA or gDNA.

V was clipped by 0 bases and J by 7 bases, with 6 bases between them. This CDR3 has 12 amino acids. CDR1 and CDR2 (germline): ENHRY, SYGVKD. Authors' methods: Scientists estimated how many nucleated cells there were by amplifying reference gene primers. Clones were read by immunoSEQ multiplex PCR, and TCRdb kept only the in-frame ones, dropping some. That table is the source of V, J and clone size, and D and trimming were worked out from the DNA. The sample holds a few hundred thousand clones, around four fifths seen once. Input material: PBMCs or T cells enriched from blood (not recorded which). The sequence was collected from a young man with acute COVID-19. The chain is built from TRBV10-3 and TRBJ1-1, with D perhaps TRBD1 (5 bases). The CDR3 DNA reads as TGTGCCATCAGTGAGTCGCAGGGTGAAGCTTTCTTT. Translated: CAISESQGEAFF.